Detailed here is one T cell receptor (beta chain). The germline gives CDR1 MNHEY, CDR2 SMNVEV (reference sequence). Trimming took 4 bases from V and 0 from J, leaving 9 bases between them. The CDR3 sequence is 14 residues long. This sample is part of a study of blood T cell repertoires in COVID-19. Study context: There were acute and convalescent COVID-19 samples, and they came from the United States, Italy and Spain.

Original methodology: How many nucleated cells were present was estimated from reference gene primer amplification. Only in-frame clones appear in the TCRdb table, and some are missing; sequencing was by immunoSEQ multiplex PCR. The V and J calls and clone size are taken from that table; D and trimming were inferred from the DNA. Altogether 95,000 to 110,000 clones are present, 75% to 95% being singletons, with the ten largest covering around 1.2%. The TCR sequence derives from a woman between 25 and 40 years old with acute or convalescent COVID-19. V usage is TRBV27 and J usage is TRBJ1-1, with a weak D call TRBD1 (6 bases). Sequencing input: peripheral blood. CDR3 sequence: CASSSGTLNTEAFF. In nucleotides, the CDR3 is TGTGCCAGCAGTTCCGGGACACTGAACACTGAAGCTTTCTTT.